Listed here are 10 T cell receptor beta chains from one sample, sequenced in a study of blood T cell repertoires in COVID-19. Sequencing was performed with immunoSEQ multiplex PCR; in TCRdb, only in-frame clones are kept and a portion is missing. The data contain under 300,000 clones, about 82% of them singletons. The sample comprised peripheral blood. Source of these receptors: a man older than 75 with acute or convalescent COVID-19.

The chain couples TRBV28 to TRBJ2-7; TRBD1 matches at 10 bases. This CDR3 is built from 13 residues. Germline V gene lookup returns CDR1 MDHEN and CDR2 SYDVKM. CDR3 in DNA: TGTGCAAGCCTAGGACAGGGGGCCTACGAGCAGTACTTC. It is translated as CASLGQGAYEQYF.

The CDR3 loop reads CASSWAGRASEQYF. The CDR3, as DNA: TGTGCCAGCAGCTGGGCCGGGAGGGCAAGCGAGCAGTACTTC. The rearrangement uses TRBV5-5 and TRBJ2-7, with 8 bases aligning to TRBD2. Unmatched junction bases numbered 8, after V lost 3 bases and J lost 6 bases. The germline CDR1 and CDR2 sequences are SGHKS and YYEKEE (reference sequence). There are 14 residues in the CDR3. Drawing the rest from reference TRBV5-5 and TRBJ2-7, the complete variable domain is DAGVTQSPTHLIKTRGQQVTLRCSPISGHKSVSWYQQVLGQGPQFIFQYYEKEERGRGNFPDRFSARQFPNYSSELNVNALLLGDSALYLCASSWAGRASEQYFGPGTRLTVT.

The V call is TRBV5-1, the J call TRBJ1-6; 8 bases are shared with TRBD1. V lost 4 bases, J lost 0 bases, and 3 bases stayed unmatched. This CDR3 contains 16 residues. CDR1 is SGHRS and CDR2 is YFSETQ in the germline V gene. In DNA, the CDR3 is TGCGCCAGCAGCGTGGACAGGGTCTCCTATAATTCACCCCTCCACTTT. As protein: CASSVDRVSYNSPLHF.

The chain carries TRBV7-9 and TRBJ1-6; tentatively, D is TRBD1 (5 bases). The CDR3 extends over 14 amino acids. Deletions cut 3 bases from V and 6 bases from J, with 9 bases between. Germline CDR1 SEHNR, CDR2 FQNEAQ (reference sequence). This chain's CDR3 is CASSFGHPNSPLHF. The CDR3 nucleotides are TGTGCCAGCAGCTTCGGACACCCTAATTCACCCCTCCACTTT. The full variable domain, completed using reference TRBV7-9 and TRBJ1-6, is DTGVSQNPRHKITKRGQNVTFRCDPISEHNRLYWYRQTLGQGPEFLTYFQNEAQLEKSRLLSDRFSAERPKGSFSTLEIQRTEQGDSAMYLCASSFGHPNSPLHFGNGTRLTVT.

The V call is TRBV3-1 (or the pseudogene TRBV3-2), the J call TRBJ1-1, with TRBD1 as a possible D gene (5 bases). Trimming shortened V by 5 bases and J by 6 bases, and 13 bases separated the two germline ends. Per the germline V gene, CDR1 is LGHDT and CDR2 is YNNKEL (reference sequence). The CDR3 contains 13 residues. This CDR3 is CASSSLGLAEAFF. CDR3 nucleotides: TGTGCCAGCAGCTCCTTGGGACTCGCTGAAGCTTTCTTT.

The rearrangement links TRBV28 to TRBJ1-3; 7 positions match TRBD1. This CDR3 spans 15 amino acids. Trimming cost V 4 bases and J 2 bases; bases outside gene matches: 5. Germline assignment: CDR1 MDHEN and CDR2 SYDVKM. Here the CDR3 DNA reads TGTGCCAGCAGTTCCATGACAGGGACTGGAAACACCATATATTTT. Translation gives CASSSMTGTGNTIYF.

This chain links TRBV5-1 with TRBJ2-7; unclear D gene. V was clipped by 4 bases and J by 1 base, with 9 bases between them. Germline V gene sequence: CDR1 SGHRS, CDR2 YFSETQ. This CDR3 is 13 amino acids long. This CDR3 is CASSPSLSYEQYF. In DNA form, the CDR3 reads TGCGCCAGCAGCCCTTCTTTATCCTACGAGCAGTACTTC.

The chain is built from TRBV28 and TRBJ1-1; the D gene is possibly TRBD1 (6 bases). Germline CDR1 MDHEN, CDR2 SYDVKM. The CDR3 length is 13 residues. V was pared by 8 bases and J by 0 bases, with 10 bases between. The DNA of the CDR3 is TGTGCCAGCGGACAGTACATGAACACTGAAGCTTTCTTT. Protein product: CASGQYMNTEAFF.

J is TRBJ1-2 and V is TRBV10-3; D call uncertain. The length of the CDR3 is 15 residues. Germline-derived CDR1 and CDR2 are ENHRY and SYGVKD. Trimming stripped 4 bases from V and 8 bases from J, with 20 bases between. The CDR3 sequence: CAISGELEIRGGYTF. CDR3 sequence (DNA): TGTGCCATCAGTGGGGAGTTGGAGATCCGAGGAGGCTACACCTTC.

The rearrangement links TRBV7-8 to TRBJ2-5, with D possibly TRBD1 on 6 matching bases. The ends were cut back, 1 base at V and 5 bases at J, with 20 bases in the middle. CDR1 and CDR2 (germline): SGHVS, FQNEAQ. CDR3 size: 17 residues. The CDR3 DNA follows: TGTGCCAGCAGCTTAGAGGGGCCGACAGGCCTCCGGGAGACCCAGTACTTC. Residues: CASSLEGPTGLRETQYF. The full variable domain, rest sourced from reference TRBV7-8 and TRBJ2-5, is GAGVSQSPRYKVAKRGQDVALRCDPISGHVSLFWYQQALGQGPEFLTYFQNEAQLDKSGLPSDRFFAERPEGSVSTLKIQRTQQEDSAVYLCASSLEGPTGLRETQYFGPGTRLLVL.